The present TCR beta chain was sequenced within a study of blood T cell repertoires in COVID-19. Turning to the study itself: From the United States, Italy and Spain came samples of acute and convalescent COVID-19. T cells, B-cell-depleted T cells, or PBMCs provided the cDNA or gDNA that served as material.

Method: immunoSEQ multiplex PCR; TCRdb's copy keeps in-frame clones and lacks some. The sample comprises about 40,000 clones, around 89% of which are singletons, and 15% rests with the top ten. V was pared by 8 bases and J by 10 bases, with 24 bases between. The CDR3 consists of 15 residues. The V gene's germline CDR1 is SGHTA and CDR2 FQGNSA. The specimen sequenced was peripheral blood. The source of this sequence is a man in his 70s with active COVID-19. The J gene is TRBJ2-1, the V gene TRBV7-2, with a tentative D call TRBD2 (6 bases). CDR3 nucleotides: TGTGCCAGCTTATTTGGGGGGTACTCTTCGGAGGAGCAGTTCTTC. It yields the protein CASLFGGYSSEEQFF.